This T cell receptor (beta chain) came from a study of early T cells in non-severe SARS-CoV-2 infection. On the study more broadly: With bulk RNA from unsorted whole blood as input, sequencing yielded unpaired chains. Findings of the study overall: VDJdb matching, biased toward anti-spike CD8 responses, missed private and CD4 specificities.

V lost 2 bases to trimming and J lost 2 bases; unmatched junction nucleotides: 3. In germline, CDR1 is MDHEN, CDR2 SYDVKM. The CDR3 consists of 14 residues. As for this clonotype: The target antigen is unknown.

MiXCR, applied by TCRdb to the 5' RACE reads, yields one record per CDR3 protein. This table has 20,000 to 30,000 distinct CDR3 sequences, 4.3% appearing once. This sequence joins TRBV28 and TRBJ2-7; 7 nucleotides align to TRBD2. The sample consisted of whole blood. This sequence was found in an adult who was a healthcare worker with PCR-confirmed SARS-CoV-2 infection or an uninfected control (not recorded which). CDR3: CASSLAGETYEQYF. DNA for the CDR3: TGTGCCAGCAGTTTAGCGGGAGAAACCTACGAGCAGTACTTC.